These 30 T cell receptor beta chains were all obtained from the same sample, sequenced in a study of HIV-infected patients and healthy controls (dated 2014 in TCRdb). Preparation of the library involved 5' RACE. Sequencing relied on an Illumina MiSeq. Roughly 0.55 ug RNA was reverse transcribed with SuperScript III using primers against the alpha and beta constant regions. Alpha and beta chain libraries were generated separately via chain-specific third strand synthesis with multiplexing indices. The raw public data were reprocessed by TCRdb itself: fastp quality trimming at Q25, MiXCR clonotype calling, in-frame beta chains only. Each entry merges the rows of one CDR3 protein and shows their most common DNA and genes. The sample yields roughly 20,000 distinct CDR3 sequences; roughly 7.9% were counted once. The ten largest clones add up to approximately 21% of the sample. Follow-up blood from HIV-infected patients was collected roughly three months, about 14 weeks, after antiretroviral therapy began. Whole blood was used without fractionating the cells, so the repertoire represented all peripheral T cells without sorting.

The sequences come from blood, collected during antiretroviral therapy. These receptors were collected from an adult with HIV infection.

This clonotype ranks as medium-sized (0.01 to 0.1%). The chain combines TRBV4-1 with TRBJ2-5; no clear D. Germline CDR1 and CDR2: MGHRA and YSYEKL. The CDR3 runs to 12 residues. V was pared by 0 bases and J by 4 bases, with 3 bases between. CDR3 loop: CASSQEGETQYF. CDR3 sequence (DNA): TGCGCCAGCAGCCAAGAAGGAGAGACCCAGTACTTC.

The rearrangement uses TRBV11-2 and TRBJ1-5; D is uncertain. The CDR3 extends over 14 amino acids. The germline V gene has CDR1 SGHAT and CDR2 FQNNGV. Trimming removed 0 bases from V and 0 bases from J, with 3 bases in between. The CDR3: CASSLDHSNQPQHF. CDR3 nucleotides: TGTGCCAGCAGCTTAGATCATAGCAATCAGCCCCAGCATTTT.

This clonotype is classed as large. The V call is TRBV6-2 or TRBV6-3, the J call TRBJ2-3; D gene ambiguous. This CDR3 is built from 13 residues. Germline values: CDR1 MNHEY, CDR2 SVGEGT. V was trimmed by 4 bases and J by 6 bases, leaving 11 bases between them. CDR3 DNA sequence: TGTGCCAGCAGTTCGAGCCTAGTCGATACGCAGTATTTT. It codes for CASSSSLVDTQYF.

The chain is built from TRBV19 and TRBJ2-3; 8 positions match TRBD1. The germline gives CDR1 LNHDA, CDR2 SQIVND (reference sequence). CDR3 length: 15 amino acids. V was clipped by 5 bases and J by 0 bases; unmatched bases: 4. The CDR3 loop reads CASSPGGFSTDTQYF. The CDR3 nucleotides read TGTGCCAGTAGTCCAGGGGGCTTTAGCACAGATACGCAGTATTTT.

This clonotype was seen at least ten times. The chain recombines TRBV10-3 with TRBJ2-6; D unclear. The V gene's germline CDR1 is ENHRY and CDR2 SYGVKD. V was cut by 9 bases and J by 0 bases, with 15 bases left in between. This CDR3 has 16 residues. CDR3 region: CAITPRTDSGANVLTF. The CDR3 bases are TGTGCCATTACGCCTCGGACGGACTCTGGGGCCAACGTCCTGACTTTC.

This clonotype appeared many times. The V gene is TRBV29-1, the J gene TRBJ1-1, with unresolved D. CDR3 size: 13 residues. The germline gives CDR1 SQVTM, CDR2 ANQGSEA. V gave up 3 bases and J gave up 2 bases, with 10 bases separating them. CDR3 region: CSVEEAGNTEAFF. CDR3 bases: TGCAGCGTTGAGGAGGCAGGTAACACTGAAGCTTTCTTT.

This clonotype was observed at least ten times. V usage is TRBV9 and J usage is TRBJ1-6; D perhaps matches TRBD1 (5 bases). The germline V gene has CDR1 SGDLS and CDR2 YYNGEE. This CDR3 has 13 amino acids. V lost 7 bases and J lost 10, with 15 bases in between. This CDR3 reads CASWDGGRSPLHF. The CDR3 DNA reads TGTGCCAGCTGGGACGGCGGACGGTCACCCCTCCACTTT.

About this clonotype itself: The CDR3 ends on some other residue instead of the conserved phenylalanine or tryptophan, so this is likely a read error. Because the CDR3's place on the DNA is in doubt, the DNA is left out and the CDR3 is given as listed by TCRdb. J is TRBJ2-5 and V is TRBV5-1; TRBD1, the table's D call, was not compared with the DNA. Germline V gives CDR1 SGHRS, CDR2 YFSETQ. Ends included, the CDR3 has 14 residues. The CDR3 loop reads CASSLKGAGETQDC.

This clonotype has ten or more counts. The chain employs TRBV29-1 and TRBJ2-7, with 8 nucleotides matching TRBD2. The CDR3 consists of 14 residues. Losses at the gene ends were 1 base for V and 7 bases for J; bases not matched to a gene: 9. CDR1 is SQVTM, CDR2 ANQGSEA, per germline. CDR3 bases: TGCAGCGTTGAAGCCTCGCGGGGGGTTGGGGAGCAGTACTTC. Its translation: CSVEASRGVGEQYF.

In this sample, this clonotype turned up many times. The rearrangement links TRBV20-1 to TRBJ1-1; D unclear. The CDR3 extends over 11 amino acids. Trimming stripped 8 bases from V and 6 bases from J, with 13 bases between. In germline, CDR1 is DFQATT, CDR2 SNEGSKA (reference sequence). In nucleotides, the CDR3 is TGCAGTCCCCCCGGGGAGGCTGAAGCTTTCTTT. As protein: CSPPGEAEAFF.

This clonotype was seen a few times. This chain links TRBV29-1 with TRBJ1-1; TRBD1 aligns across 8 bases. Germline loops: CDR1 SQVTM, CDR2 ANQGSEA. The V and J ends lost 5 bases and 4 bases, in that order; junction bases with no gene match: 3. CDR3 length equals 12 residues. In DNA form, the CDR3 reads TGCAGCGTTTTTACAGGGGGCACTGAAGCTTTCTTT. Translation gives CSVFTGGTEAFF.

This clonotype was detected ten times or more. This sequence joins TRBV10-3 and TRBJ1-1, with 11 positions matching TRBD1. Germline CDR1 and CDR2: ENHRY and SYGVKD. With V trimmed by 6 bases and J by 5 bases, 8 bases remained unmatched. CDR3 length equals 15 residues. The DNA for the CDR3 is TGTGCCATCAGCACCGGGACAGGGGGGGGGACTGAAGCTTTCTTT. It is translated as CAISTGTGGGTEAFF.

This clonotype was found many times. The J gene is TRBJ2-1, the V gene TRBV6-5; 7 bases fit TRBD2. The CDR3 loop spans 15 amino acids. The V gene's germline CDR1 is MNHEY and CDR2 SVGAGI. Trimming cost V 4 bases and J 7 bases; bases outside gene matches: 10. CDR3 region: CASSWSSGAPNEQFF. The CDR3 DNA sequence: TGTGCCAGCAGTTGGTCTAGCGGCGCCCCTAATGAGCAGTTCTTC.

The rearrangement links TRBV19 to TRBJ1-1; no clear D gene. Germline V lookup: CDR1 LNHDA, CDR2 SQIVND (reference sequence). V shed 7 bases and J shed 1 base, with 13 bases lying between them. The CDR3 spans 14 residues. Here the CDR3 reads CASTAGRWNTEAFF. CDR3 bases: TGTGCCAGTACTGCAGGTCGGTGGAACACTGAAGCTTTCTTT.

At least ten counts were recorded for this clonotype. This chain uses TRBV9 with TRBJ2-6; TRBD1 might be the D (6 bases). The CDR3 loop spans 18 amino acids. Germline CDR1 is SGDLS and CDR2 is YYNGEE. V lost 1 base, J lost 0 bases, and 14 bases lay in between. The CDR3 region is CASSVNPGANSGANVLTF. Written as DNA, the CDR3 is TGTGCCAGCAGCGTAAACCCAGGGGCTAACTCTGGGGCCAACGTCCTGACTTTC.

This clonotype was seen repeatedly, ten times or more. The chain combines TRBV11-2 with TRBJ2-3; 12 bases fit TRBD2. V lost 6 bases, J lost 2 bases, and 3 bases stayed unmatched. Germline CDR1 and CDR2: SGHAT and FQNNGV. The CDR3 sequence is 15 residues long. The CDR3 spells CASRGLAGLTDTQYF. CDR3 bases: TGTGCCAGCAGAGGACTAGCGGGGCTCACAGATACGCAGTATTTT.

This clonotype occurred many times. The chain recombines TRBV4-1 with TRBJ2-1; tentatively, D is TRBD1 (6 bases). The CDR3 length is 17 residues. V lost 0 bases, J lost 0 bases, and 12 bases lay in between. Germline CDR1 reads MGHRA; CDR2 reads YSYEKL. The CDR3 loop reads CASSQDLDRYSYNEQFF. In DNA form, the CDR3 reads TGCGCCAGCAGCCAAGACTTGGACAGATACTCCTACAATGAGCAGTTCTTC.

This clonotype was seen at least ten times. The gene calls are TRBV6-6 and TRBJ2-7; 10 positions match TRBD2. The length of the CDR3 is 17 residues. With V trimmed by 0 bases and J by 0 bases, 5 bases remained unmatched. Germline CDR1 MNHNY, CDR2 SVGAGI (reference sequence). The CDR3 DNA is TGTGCCAGCAGTTACTCGTCTAGCGGGAGAGTCTCCTACGAGCAGTACTTC. It specifies CASSYSSSGRVSYEQYF.

This clonotype came up many times. A much larger clone lies a single base off, so this may be a read error. V usage is TRBV28 and J usage is TRBJ2-4; D is undetermined. Germline-derived CDR1 and CDR2 are MDHEN and SYDVKM. The CDR3 totals 13 residues. CDR3 nucleotide sequence: TGTGCCGGCAGTTTGTCGCCTCAAAACATTCAGTACTTC. Amino acid sequence: CAGSLSPQNIQYF.

This clonotype was counted many times. The V and J genes are TRBV5-1 and TRBJ1-5, with D uncertain. V was trimmed by 2 bases and J by 9 bases, leaving 12 bases between them. Per germline, CDR1 SGHRS and CDR2 YFSETQ. This CDR3 region has 13 residues. CDR3 sequence reads: CASSLGSSAPQHF. DNA for the CDR3: TGCGCCAGCAGCTTAGGCAGCTCCGCGCCCCAGCATTTT.

Concerning this clonotype: No DNA is shown, since the ends of the CDR3 on it are uncertain; the CDR3 is the one TCRdb lists. This rearrangement joins TRBV19 to TRBJ2-1; the table names TRBD2, a call not compared with the DNA. CDR1 is LNHDA and CDR2 is SQIVND in the germline V gene (reference sequence). The CDR3 totals 13 residues, both ends included. The CDR3: CASTWAAGNEHFF.

Ten or more counts support this clonotype. The rearrangement links TRBV14 to TRBJ1-1, with 9 bases fitting TRBD1. This CDR3 has 15 amino acids. Germline V lookup: CDR1 SGHDN, CDR2 FVKESK. V was pared by 4 bases and J by 7 bases, with 10 bases of the junction left unmatched. In DNA, the CDR3 is TGTGCCAGCAGCCCCCGGACAGGGGTTCGGGTTGAAGCTTTCTTT. It is translated as CASSPRTGVRVEAFF.

This clonotype showed up many times. The rearrangement uses TRBV6-6 and TRBJ2-6, with D uncertain. CDR3 size: 11 residues. Germline CDR1 and CDR2: MNHNY and SVGAGI (reference sequence). Trimming removed 7 bases at V and 2 bases at J, with 0 bases between. In DNA, the CDR3 is TGTGCCAGCACTGGGGCCAACGTCCTGACTTTC. This encodes CASTGANVLTF.

The sample holds many counts of this clonotype. The chain combines TRBV15 with TRBJ2-1, with 11 bases matching TRBD1. The CDR3 spans 15 residues. V was pared by 7 bases and J by 3 bases, with 5 bases of the junction left unmatched. Germline-derived CDR1 and CDR2 are LNHNV and YYDKDF (reference sequence). Here the CDR3 DNA reads TGTGCCACCAAAATAGGGACAGGGGGCTACAATGAGCAGTTCTTC. Amino acids: CATKIGTGGYNEQFF.

This clonotype was counted many times. The genes are TRBV4-1 and TRBJ1-6; 8 nucleotides line up with TRBD1. Unmatched junction bases numbered 4, after V lost 1 base and J lost 11 bases. Germline CDR1 MGHRA, CDR2 YSYEKL. The CDR3 is 14 amino acids. The CDR3 region has the DNA TGCGCCAGCAGCCAAGTCAGGGGGCTGGCACCCCTCCACTTT. It codes for CASSQVRGLAPLHF.

The CDR3 protein is CASTSSLNEQFF. Written as DNA, the CDR3 is TGTGCCAGCACCTCGTCTTTGAATGAGCAGTTCTTC. The rearrangement joins TRBV12-3 or TRBV12-4 to TRBJ2-1, with D uncertain. This CDR3 is built from 12 residues. Trimming took off 7 bases at V and 7 bases at J, with 11 bases between the two ends.

At least ten counts were recorded for this clonotype. The rearrangement joins TRBV29-1 to TRBJ1-2; D is ambiguous. CDR3 length: 13 amino acids. Germline V gene data show CDR1 as SQVTM and CDR2 as ANQGSEA. V lost 4 bases, J lost 3 bases, and 12 bases lay in between. CDR3 sequence: CSVADPLDYGYTF. CDR3 bases: TGCAGCGTTGCTGATCCGCTAGACTATGGCTACACCTTC.

This clonotype was detected ten times or more. The V call is TRBV13, the J call TRBJ1-5; 7 nucleotides match TRBD1. The CDR3 consists of 15 residues. CDR1 and CDR2 (germline): PRHDT, FYEKMQ (reference sequence). With V trimmed by 7 bases and J by 6 bases, 12 bases remained unmatched. The CDR3 loop reads CASTQGGGRGQPQHF. The CDR3 bases are TGTGCCAGCACCCAGGGGGGGGGCAGAGGTCAGCCCCAGCATTTT.

This clonotype appeared many times. V is TRBV6-5 and J is TRBJ2-4; 10 bases are a match to TRBD2. Unmatched junction bases numbered 9, after V lost 7 bases and J lost 3 bases. Germline CDR1 MNHEY, CDR2 SVGAGI. The CDR3 length is 16 residues. CDR3 amino acids: CASNPGLAGVKNIQYF. CDR3 in DNA: TGTGCCAGCAACCCCGGCCTAGCGGGAGTCAAAAACATTCAGTACTTC.

This clonotype was detected many times. The chain employs TRBV18 and TRBJ1-6; D is undetermined. The V gene lost 6 bases and the J gene lost 9 bases, with 15 bases spanning the gap. Per germline, CDR1 KGHSH and CDR2 LQKENI. The length of the CDR3 is 14 residues. CDR3 coding DNA: TGTGCCAGCTCGTCGGGCGGAGAATCTTCACCCCTCCACTTT. Amino acid sequence: CASSSGGESSPLHF. Together with reference TRBV18 and TRBJ1-6, the CDR3 gives the full variable domain: NAGVMQNPRHLVRRRGQEARLRCSPMKGHSHVYWYRQLPEEGLKFMVYLQKENIIDESGMPKERFSAEFPKEGPSILRIQQVVRGDSAAYFCASSSGGESSPLHFGNGTRLTVT.